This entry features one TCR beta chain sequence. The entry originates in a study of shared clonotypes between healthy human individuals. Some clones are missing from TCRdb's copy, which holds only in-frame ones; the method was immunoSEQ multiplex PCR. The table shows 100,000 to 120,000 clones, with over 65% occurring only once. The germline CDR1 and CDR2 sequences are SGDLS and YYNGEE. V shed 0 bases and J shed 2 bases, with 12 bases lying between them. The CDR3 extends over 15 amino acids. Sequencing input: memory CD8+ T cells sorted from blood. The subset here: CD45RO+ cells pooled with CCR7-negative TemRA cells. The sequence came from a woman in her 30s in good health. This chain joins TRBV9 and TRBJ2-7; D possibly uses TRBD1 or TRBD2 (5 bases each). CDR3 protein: CASSVGGAEPYEQYF. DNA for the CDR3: TGTGCCAGCAGCGTAGGAGGGGCGGAACCCTACGAGCAGTACTTC.